The subject of this entry is one TCR beta chain. Its antigen is undetermined. An end of the junction does not agree with germline; a read error may underlie this. These data belong to a study of regulatory T cells in long-lasting Graves disease. In germline, CDR1 is DFQATT, CDR2 SNEGSKA (reference sequence). The CDR3 is 11 amino acids. Regarding the study as a whole: Accuracy may have suffered from the small sample size.

The authors built TCR beta libraries using iRepertoire HTBI primers and Arm-PCR of CDR3 regions. A single record per CDR3 protein comes from TCRdb applying MiXCR to the multiplex PCR reads. The sample has hundreds of thousands of distinct CDR3 sequences, about 16% seen once; the top ten hold approximately 25%. Time point specified: newly diagnosed GD, antithyroid drugs for less than 3 months. The TCR library used RNA extracted from PBMCs. A peripheral blood sample, roughly 8.5 milliliters in volume, was drawn into EDTA tubes. These data were also filed under a second study, of T cells in Graves' hyperthyroidism and ophthalmopathy. From that paper: The HTBI primer set was used in a first-round RT-PCR of the TCR CDR3.

Source: peripheral blood mononuclear cells (PBMCs), taken at new diagnosis, from a patient treated with antithyroid drugs. The TCR originated in a woman aged 35-60 years with Graves disease. The rearrangement links TRBV20-1 to TRBJ2-3; 7 positions agree with TRBD1. The CDR3 loop is CSARAGTVYNF. CDR3 nucleotide sequence: TGCAGTGCTAGAGCGGGGACAGTATATAATTTT.